The T cell receptor (beta chain) described here comes from a study of tissue T cells after allogeneic stem cell transplantation (dated 2022 in TCRdb). Regarding the study in general: Grafts from donors were received by all GVHD patients, with several grafts being unmodified and three being CD34-selected to deplete T cells. When multiple samples of a tissue existed, pathologist review of H&E sections prioritized samples with histologically apparent lymphocytes for sequencing. The study profiled TCR beta repertoires across many tissues from research autopsies of patients with and without GVHD, plus mouse models of GVHD. The human part of the study was a prospective observational study with no blinding and no randomization. Overall study results and their limits: Within patients, how anatomically similar tissues were was a major factor shaping TCR repertoire composition, regardless of disease or transplant status. In both patients and mice, T cells from blood and spleen covered only a limited part of the TCR repertoire found in tissues. Only a few T cell clones appeared in more than one patient, yet motif-based clustering showed tissue-specific repertoire signatures that were shared between patients. The patient cohort was small and varied clinically, and sampling depth was recognized as a limitation. Which tissue TCRs were alloreactive or antigen-specific was not determined in the study, and some clones might have been persisting host cells.

Comment on this clone: It has no known antigen specificity. No per-base quality is available; no much larger clone lies one base away.

Reading the label with the study, this specimen's time point is: human tissue collected at research (rapid) autopsy. Seven adult allo-HCT recipients with steroid-refractory GVHD were prospectively enrolled in a research-autopsy study over an approximately 3-year period. Gastrointestinal GVHD was present in all GVHD patients, several lines of GVHD-directed therapy were administered to all GVHD patients, and skin involvement was additionally present in several GVHD patients. After a median post-mortem interval of approximately 9.8 hours, the autopsy tissues collected included GI sites spanning esophagus to rectum, along with liver, skin and lymphoid organs including spleen. Autopsy specimens were bisected, with one portion flash-frozen in liquid nitrogen and the rest formalin-fixed; GI outer muscle layers were removed. Genomic DNA was extracted from frozen tissues using the Mag-Bind Blood & Tissue DNA HDQ 96 Kit on a Chemagic 360 or the DNeasy Blood & Tissue Kit. Extracted DNA was further purified with the Genomic DNA Clean & Concentrator-25 kit because of concern about red blood cell contamination.

CDR1 is given as MNHEY and CDR2 as SVGEGT, both from the germline V gene. Counted from cysteine to phenylalanine, this CDR3 has 14 amino acids. Only the CDR3 part of the read is kept: 42 bases, read in frame from the first base. The germline V end is reduced by 5 bases and the J end by 9 bases; junction bases left unmatched: 7. Library preparation was by the immunoSEQ multiplex PCR assay. TCRbeta CDR3 sequencing was performed at survey depth by Adaptive Biotechnologies, and CDR3 sequences, V/J genes, productive frequency and template counts were reported. Amplification of TCR beta CDR3 regions was performed from genomic DNA rather than from RNA. Per the original workflow: Jensen-Shannon divergence served to quantify pairwise repertoire overlap between tissues, with 0 meaning identical and 1 meaning complete divergence. Tissues were clustered by single-linkage agglomerative hierarchical clustering of pairwise JSD values, and the clustering results were displayed as dendrograms. GLIPH2 was run on all patient samples with simulation_depth 1000, kmer_min_depth 3, cdr3_length_cutoff 8, keeping groups with more than two unique CDR3s. A standardized tissue-overlap score extrapolated Jaccard GLIPH-group overlap across patients to a standard repertoire size of 1000 clones. Associations of diversity with clinical or experimental variables used linear mixed-effect models with tissue fixed effects and individual random effects. The source is immuneACCESS, and TCRdb retained only in-frame sequences with V and J called. Part of the clones is not carried over; for the studies checked, unresolved V genes explain less than half of this, and the remainder is unexplained. V, J and clone size derive from that table, while D and trimming were established from the DNA sequence. The sample profile shows 500 or so clones; about three fifths of them were found once. Of the sample, approximately 50% is held by the ten largest clones.

The sequencing here drew on spleen tissue, taken at autopsy. This TCR came from a female patient between 40 and 69 years old with steroid-refractory graft-versus-host disease after an allogeneic stem cell transplant. Some T cells may have been brought in with the graft after a transplant. The chain was built from TRBV6-2 or TRBV6-3 and TRBJ2-3, with 11 middle bases fitting TRBD2. In nucleotide form, the sequence is TGTGCCAGCAGTCCCACTAGCGGGAGAAGAACGCAGTATTTT. Translation gives CASSPTSGRRTQYF.